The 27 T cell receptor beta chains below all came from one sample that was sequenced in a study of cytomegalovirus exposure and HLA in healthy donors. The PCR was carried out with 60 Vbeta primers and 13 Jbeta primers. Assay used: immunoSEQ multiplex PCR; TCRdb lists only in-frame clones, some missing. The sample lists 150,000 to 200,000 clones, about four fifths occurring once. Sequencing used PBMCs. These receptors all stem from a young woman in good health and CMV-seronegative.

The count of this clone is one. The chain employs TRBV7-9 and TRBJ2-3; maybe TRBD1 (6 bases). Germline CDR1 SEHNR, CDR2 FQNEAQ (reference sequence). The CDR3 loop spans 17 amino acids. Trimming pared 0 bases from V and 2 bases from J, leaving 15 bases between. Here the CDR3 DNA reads TGTGCCAGCAGCTTAGCCGGGACAATGACCCACACAGATACGCAGTATTTT. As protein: CASSLAGTMTHTDTQYF.

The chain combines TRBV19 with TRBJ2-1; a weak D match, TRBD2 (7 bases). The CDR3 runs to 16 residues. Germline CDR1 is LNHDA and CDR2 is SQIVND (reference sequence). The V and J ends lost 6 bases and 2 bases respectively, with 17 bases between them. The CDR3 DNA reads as TGTGCCAGTAGATGGGGGGAGGGGGGAACCTACAATGAGCAGTTCTTC. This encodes CASRWGEGGTYNEQFF.

The CDR3 region has the DNA TGTGCAAGTCGCTTAGCGGACAGGCCCCACTACACCTTC. Protein product: CASRLADRPHYTF. This sequence joins TRBV12-2 and TRBJ1-2; the D segment call TRBD1 is taken from the table without a DNA check. TRBV12-2 is classified as a pseudogene. The CDR3 is made up of 13 amino acids.

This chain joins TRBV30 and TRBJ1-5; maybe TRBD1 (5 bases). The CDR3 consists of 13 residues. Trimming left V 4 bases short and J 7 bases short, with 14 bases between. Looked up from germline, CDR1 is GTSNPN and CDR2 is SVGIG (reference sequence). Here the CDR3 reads CAWNPTGEQPQHF. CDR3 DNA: TGTGCCTGGAACCCTACGGGGGAACAGCCCCAGCATTTT.

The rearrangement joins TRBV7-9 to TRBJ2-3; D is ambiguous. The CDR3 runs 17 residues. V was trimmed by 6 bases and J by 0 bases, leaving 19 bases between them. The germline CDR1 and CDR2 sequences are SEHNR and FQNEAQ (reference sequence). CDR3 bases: TGTGCCAGCAGTCGAATACTCGGGTTGACTAGCACAGATACGCAGTATTTT. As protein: CASSRILGLTSTDTQYF.

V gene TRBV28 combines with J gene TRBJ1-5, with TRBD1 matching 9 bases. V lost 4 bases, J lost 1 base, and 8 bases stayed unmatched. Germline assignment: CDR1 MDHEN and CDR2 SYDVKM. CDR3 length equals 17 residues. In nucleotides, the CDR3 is TGTGCCAGCAGTTCCGACAGACAGGGGGGGAGCAATCAGCCCCAGCATTTT. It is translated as CASSSDRQGGSNQPQHF. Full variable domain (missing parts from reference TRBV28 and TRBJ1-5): DVKVTQSSRYLVKRTGEKVFLECVQDMDHENMFWYRQDPGLGLRLIYFSYDVKMKEKGDIPEGYSVSREKKERFSLILESASTNQTSMYLCASSSDRQGGSNQPQHFGDGTRLSIL.

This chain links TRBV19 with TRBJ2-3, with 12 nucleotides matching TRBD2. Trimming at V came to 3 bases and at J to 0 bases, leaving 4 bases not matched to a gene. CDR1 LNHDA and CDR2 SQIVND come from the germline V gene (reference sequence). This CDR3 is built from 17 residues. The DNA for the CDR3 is TGTGCCAGTAGTATGACTAGCGGGAGCGCTAGCACAGATACGCAGTATTTT. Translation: CASSMTSGSASTDTQYF.

The CDR3 spells CAIEADRNTGELFF. CDR3 DNA sequence: TGTGCCATCGAGGCGGACAGGAACACCGGGGAGCTGTTTTTT. This rearrangement joins TRBV7-9 to TRBJ2-2, with D tentatively TRBD1 (6 bases). V was clipped by 10 bases and J by 1 base, with 13 bases between them. CDR3 size: 14 residues. CDR1 is SEHNR and CDR2 is FQNEAQ in the germline V gene (reference sequence). The variable domain in full, completed from reference TRBV7-9 and TRBJ2-2, reads DTGVSQNPRHKITKRGQNVTFRCDPISEHNRLYWYRQTLGQGPEFLTYFQNEAQLEKSRLLSDRFSAERPKGSFSTLEIQRTEQGDSAMYLCAIEADRNTGELFFGEGSRLTVL.

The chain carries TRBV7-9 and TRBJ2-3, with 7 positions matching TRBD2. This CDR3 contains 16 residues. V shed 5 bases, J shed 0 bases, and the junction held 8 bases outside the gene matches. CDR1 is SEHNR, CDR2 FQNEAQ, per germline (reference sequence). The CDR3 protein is CASSLLTSRSTDTQYF. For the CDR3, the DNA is TGTGCCAGCAGCCTCCTGACTAGCCGCAGCACAGATACGCAGTATTTT.

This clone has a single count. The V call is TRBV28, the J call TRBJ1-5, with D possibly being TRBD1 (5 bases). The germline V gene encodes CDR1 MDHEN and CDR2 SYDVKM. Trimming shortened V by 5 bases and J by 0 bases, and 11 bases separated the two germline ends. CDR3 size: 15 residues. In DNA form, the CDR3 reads TGTGCCAGCAGTCGCGAAGGGGTTAGCAATCAGCCCCAGCATTTT. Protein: CASSREGVSNQPQHF.

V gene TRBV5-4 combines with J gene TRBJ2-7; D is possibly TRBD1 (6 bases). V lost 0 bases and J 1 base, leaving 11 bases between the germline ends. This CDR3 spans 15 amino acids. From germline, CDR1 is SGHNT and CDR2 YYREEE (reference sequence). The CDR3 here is CASSLAGTRSYEQYV. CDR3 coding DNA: TGTGCCAGCAGCTTGGCCGGGACACGATCCTACGAGCAGTACGTC.

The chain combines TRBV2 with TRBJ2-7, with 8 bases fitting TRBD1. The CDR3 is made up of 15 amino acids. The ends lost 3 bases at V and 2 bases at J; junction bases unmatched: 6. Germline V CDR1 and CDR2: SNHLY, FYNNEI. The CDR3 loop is CASSEGAGGTYEQYF. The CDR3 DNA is TGTGCCAGCAGTGAGGGGGCAGGGGGCACCTACGAGCAGTACTTC.

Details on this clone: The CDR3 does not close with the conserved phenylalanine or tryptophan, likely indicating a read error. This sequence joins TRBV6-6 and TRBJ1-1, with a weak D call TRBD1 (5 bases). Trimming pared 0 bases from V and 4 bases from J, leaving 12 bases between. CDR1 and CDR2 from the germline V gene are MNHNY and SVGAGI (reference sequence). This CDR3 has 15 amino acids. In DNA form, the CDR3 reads TGTGCCAGCAGTTACTCGGGAGGGGCAGGCACTGAAGCTTTCCTT. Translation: CASSYSGGAGTEAFL.

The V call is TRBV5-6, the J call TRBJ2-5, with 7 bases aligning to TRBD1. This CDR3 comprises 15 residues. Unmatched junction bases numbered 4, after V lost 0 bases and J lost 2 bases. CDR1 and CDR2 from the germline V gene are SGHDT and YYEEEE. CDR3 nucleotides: TGTGCCAGCAGCTTGGAGGGACAGACACAAGAGACCCAGTACTTC. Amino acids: CASSLEGQTQETQYF.

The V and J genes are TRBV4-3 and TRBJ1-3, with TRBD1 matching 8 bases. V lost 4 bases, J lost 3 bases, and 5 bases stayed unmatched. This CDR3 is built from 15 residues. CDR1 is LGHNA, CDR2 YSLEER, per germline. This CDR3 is CASSPTGGGGNTIYF. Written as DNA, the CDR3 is TGCGCCAGCAGCCCTACAGGGGGTGGTGGAAACACCATATATTTT.

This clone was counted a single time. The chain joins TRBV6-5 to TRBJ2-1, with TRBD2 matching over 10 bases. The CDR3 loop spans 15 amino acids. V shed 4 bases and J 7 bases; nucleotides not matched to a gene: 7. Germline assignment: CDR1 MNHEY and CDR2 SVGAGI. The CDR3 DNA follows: TGTGCCAGCAGTTGGACTAGCGGCGAAATAAATGAGCAGTTCTTC. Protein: CASSWTSGEINEQFF.

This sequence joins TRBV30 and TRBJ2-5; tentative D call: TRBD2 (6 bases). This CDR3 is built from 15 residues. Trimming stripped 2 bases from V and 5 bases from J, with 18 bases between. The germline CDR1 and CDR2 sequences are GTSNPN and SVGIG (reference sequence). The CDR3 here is CAWSMSGSLEETQYF. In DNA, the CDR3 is TGTGCCTGGAGTATGAGCGGGTCCCTCGAGGAGACCCAGTACTTC. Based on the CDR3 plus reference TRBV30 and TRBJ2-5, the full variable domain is SQTIHQWPATLVQPVGSPLSLECTVEGTSNPNLYWYRQAAGRGLQLLFYSVGIGQISSEVPQNLSASRPQDRQFILSSKKLLLSDSGFYLCAWSMSGSLEETQYFGPGTRLLVL.

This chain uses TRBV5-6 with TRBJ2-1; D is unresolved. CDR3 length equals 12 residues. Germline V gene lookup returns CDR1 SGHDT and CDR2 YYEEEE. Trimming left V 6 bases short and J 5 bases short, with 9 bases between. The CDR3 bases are TGTGCCAGCATAGAATCGGACAATGAGCAGTTCTTC. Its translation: CASIESDNEQFF.

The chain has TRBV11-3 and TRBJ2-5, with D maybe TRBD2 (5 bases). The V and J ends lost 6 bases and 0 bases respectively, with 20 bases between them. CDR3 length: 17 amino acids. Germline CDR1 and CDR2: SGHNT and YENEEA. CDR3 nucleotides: TGTGCCAGCAGTCAAGACCTGGAGGATCGGAACCAAGAGACCCAGTACTTC. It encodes CASSQDLEDRNQETQYF.

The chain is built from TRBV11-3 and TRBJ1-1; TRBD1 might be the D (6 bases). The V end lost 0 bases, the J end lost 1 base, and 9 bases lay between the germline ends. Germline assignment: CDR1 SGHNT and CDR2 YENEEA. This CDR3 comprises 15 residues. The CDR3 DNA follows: TGTGCCAGCAGCTTAGATTGGACAGAGAACACTGAAGCTTTCTTT. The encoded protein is CASSLDWTENTEAFF.

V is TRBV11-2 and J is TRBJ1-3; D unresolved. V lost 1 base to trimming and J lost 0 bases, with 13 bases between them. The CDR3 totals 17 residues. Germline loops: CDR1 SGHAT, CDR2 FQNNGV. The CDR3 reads CASSLVPGPSSGNTIYF. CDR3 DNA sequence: TGTGCCAGCAGCTTAGTACCGGGTCCGAGCTCTGGAAACACCATATATTTT.

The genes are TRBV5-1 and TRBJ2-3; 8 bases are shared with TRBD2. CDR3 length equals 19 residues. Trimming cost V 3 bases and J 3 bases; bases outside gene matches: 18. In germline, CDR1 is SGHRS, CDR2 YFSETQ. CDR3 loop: CASSWYRSTGTRTTDTQYF. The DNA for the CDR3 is TGCGCCAGCAGCTGGTACAGGTCCACCGGGACTAGGACAACAGATACGCAGTATTTT.

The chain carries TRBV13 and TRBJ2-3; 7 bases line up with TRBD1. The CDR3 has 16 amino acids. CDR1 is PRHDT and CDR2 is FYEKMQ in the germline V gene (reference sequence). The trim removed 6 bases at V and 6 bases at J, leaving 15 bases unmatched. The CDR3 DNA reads TGTGCCAGCAGTTCTTCAAGGGGGACAGCCGGGGATACGCAGTATTTT. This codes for CASSSSRGTAGDTQYF. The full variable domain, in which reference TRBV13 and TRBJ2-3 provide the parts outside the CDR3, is AAGVIQSPRHLIKEKRETATLKCYPIPRHDTVYWYQQGPGQDPQFLISFYEKMQSDKGSIPDRFSAQQFSDYHSELNMSSLELGDSALYFCASSSSRGTAGDTQYFGPGTRLTVL.

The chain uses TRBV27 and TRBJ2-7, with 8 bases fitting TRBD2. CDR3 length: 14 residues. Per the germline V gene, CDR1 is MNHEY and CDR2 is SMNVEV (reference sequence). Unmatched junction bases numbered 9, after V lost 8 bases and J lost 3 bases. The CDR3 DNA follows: TGTGCCAGCGCTAGCGCGGGAGGCTTCTACGAGCAGTACGTC. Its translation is CASASAGGFYEQYV.

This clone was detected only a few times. The CDR3: CASRSPRGGLFF. The DNA of the CDR3 is TGTGCCAGCAGGTCGCCCCGGGGGGGACTGTTTTTT. This sequence joins TRBV6-5 and TRBJ1-4; D perhaps matches TRBD1 (5 bases). Germline CDR1 is MNHEY and CDR2 is SVGAGI. This CDR3 is 12 amino acids long. The ends were cut back, 6 bases at V and 13 bases at J, with 15 bases in the middle.

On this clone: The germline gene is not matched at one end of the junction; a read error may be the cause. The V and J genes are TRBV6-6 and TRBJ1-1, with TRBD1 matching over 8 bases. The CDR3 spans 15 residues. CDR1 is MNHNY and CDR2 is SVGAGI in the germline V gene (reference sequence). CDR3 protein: CASSYGGQVKTEAFF. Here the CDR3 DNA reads TGTGCCAGCAGTTACGGGGGACAGGTGAAGACTGAAGCTTTCTTT.

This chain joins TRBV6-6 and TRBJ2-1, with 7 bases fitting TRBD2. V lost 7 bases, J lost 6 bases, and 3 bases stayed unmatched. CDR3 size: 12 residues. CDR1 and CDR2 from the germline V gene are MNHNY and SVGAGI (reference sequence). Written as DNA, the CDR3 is TGTGCCAGCAACGGCGGGGGCAATGAGCAGTTCTTC. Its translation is CASNGGGNEQFF.